This entry lists 8 T cell receptor beta chains sequenced from one sample in a study of T cell repertoires in cytomegalovirus infection. TCRdb re-analysed the reads in MiXCR, keeping a single row per CDR3 protein. The sample carries approximately 630,000 distinct CDR3 sequences, about 24% recorded once. Sequencing input: CD8+ T cells from PBMCs. These receptor sequences come from a human donor in good health (CMV status not recorded). Some clones in this sample may be carry-over from other donors' samples.

J is TRBJ2-3 and V is TRBV6-6, with 14 bases matching TRBD2. CDR3 length: 21 residues. The V gene's germline CDR1 is MNHNY and CDR2 SVGAGI (reference sequence). V lost 1 base and J lost 0; bases outside the gene matches: 12. CDR3 bases: TGTGCCAGCAGTTACTTGCTCGTAGGACTAGCGGGGGGAGCTAGCACAGATACGCAGTATTTT. This sequence encodes CASSYLLVGLAGGASTDTQYF.

The chain combines TRBV29-1 with TRBJ2-7; D may be TRBD2 (5 bases). The CDR3 has 15 residues. V was cut by 6 bases and J by 1 base, with 19 bases left in between. Germline CDR1 SQVTM, CDR2 ANQGSEA. The CDR3 protein is CSVGLDSRNSYEQYF. The DNA of the CDR3 is TGCAGCGTAGGGCTGGACTCCCGAAATTCCTACGAGCAGTACTTC.

There are many counts of this clonotype. The rearrangement links TRBV4-3 to TRBJ1-2; no reliable D call. Deletions cut 0 bases from V and 0 bases from J, with 8 bases between. This CDR3 contains 15 residues. The germline CDR1 and CDR2 sequences are LGHNA and YSLEER. In DNA, the CDR3 is TGCGCCAGCAGCCAAGAAGTGTCTACTAACTATGGCTACACCTTC. It encodes CASSQEVSTNYGYTF.

The CDR3 DNA sequence: TGTGCCAGCAGTTACCGGGACAGGAGTGCCTACGAGCAGTACTTC. As protein: CASSYRDRSAYEQYF. This sequence joins TRBV6-6 and TRBJ2-7, with 8 bases fitting TRBD1. Germline CDR1 MNHNY, CDR2 SVGAGI (reference sequence). V shed 2 bases, J shed 2 bases, and the junction held 5 bases outside the gene matches. This CDR3 spans 15 amino acids.

V and J are TRBV20-1 and TRBJ1-2, with 9 bases lining up with TRBD1. CDR3 length equals 14 residues. Germline V CDR1 and CDR2: DFQATT, SNEGSKA (reference sequence). Trimming took 6 bases from V and 8 from J; bases not matched to a gene: 13. The CDR3 loop reads CSAERTGEREGYTF. The CDR3 coding sequence is TGCAGTGCGGAACGGACAGGGGAGAGAGAGGGCTACACCTTC.

This clonotype has ten or more counts. The CDR3: CASSLYARGAGGVDYGYTF. The CDR3 coding sequence is TGTGCCAGCAGCTTATACGCCCGAGGGGCAGGGGGCGTGGACTATGGCTACACCTTC. The rearrangement joins TRBV7-6 to TRBJ1-2; 8 bases are a match to TRBD1. Germline CDR1 SGHVS, CDR2 FNYEAQ. The CDR3 consists of 19 residues. Trimming cost V 2 bases and J 3 bases; bases outside gene matches: 17.

Turning to this clonotype: This may arise from a read error, as a much more abundant clone is one base away. V and J are TRBV6-1 and TRBJ1-1, with a possible D match to TRBD1 (5 bases). The germline V and J ends were trimmed by 10 bases and 0 bases, with 21 bases remaining between them. CDR1 is MNHNS, CDR2 SASEGT, per germline. This CDR3 contains 16 residues. The DNA for the CDR3 is TGTGCCAACACTCTACCGAGGGGCAGATTGAACACTGAAGCTTTCTTT. It is translated as CANTLPRGRLNTEAFF.

This sequence joins TRBV6-2 or TRBV6-3 and TRBJ2-1, with TRBD1 matching 7 bases. The germline V gene encodes CDR1 MNHEY and CDR2 SVGEGT. V was pared by 8 bases and J by 7 bases, with 17 bases of the junction left unmatched. The CDR3 length is 16 residues. CDR3 in amino acids: CASGTLDRPGLNEQFF. CDR3 DNA: TGTGCCAGCGGGACCCTGGACAGGCCCGGTTTAAATGAGCAGTTCTTC.